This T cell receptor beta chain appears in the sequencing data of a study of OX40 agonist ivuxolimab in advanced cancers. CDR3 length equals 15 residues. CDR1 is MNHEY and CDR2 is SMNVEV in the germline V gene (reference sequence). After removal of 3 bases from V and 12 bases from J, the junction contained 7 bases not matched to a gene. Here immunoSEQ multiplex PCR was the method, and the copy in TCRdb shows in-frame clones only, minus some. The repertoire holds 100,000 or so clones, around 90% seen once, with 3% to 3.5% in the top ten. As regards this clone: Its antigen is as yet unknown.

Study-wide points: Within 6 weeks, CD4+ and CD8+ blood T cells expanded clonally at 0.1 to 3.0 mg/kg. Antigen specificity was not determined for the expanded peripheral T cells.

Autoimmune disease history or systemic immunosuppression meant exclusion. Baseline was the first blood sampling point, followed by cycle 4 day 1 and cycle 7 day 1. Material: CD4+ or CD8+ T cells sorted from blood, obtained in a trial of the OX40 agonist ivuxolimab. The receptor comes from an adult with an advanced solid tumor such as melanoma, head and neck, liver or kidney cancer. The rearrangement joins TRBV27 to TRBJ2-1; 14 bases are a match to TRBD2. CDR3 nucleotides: TGTGCCAGCAGTTTTTTAGGGACTAGCGGGAGCTCGCAGTTCTTC. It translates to CASSFLGTSGSSQFF.